This passage covers 14 T cell receptor beta chains from one sample sequenced in a study of shared clonotypes between healthy human individuals. Some clones are missing from TCRdb's copy, which holds only in-frame ones; the method was immunoSEQ multiplex PCR. The sample holds approximately 2.5 million clones, roughly 93% seen once. The sequencing input was naive CD4+ T cells from PBMCs. The sample's subset: CD45RA+ positively selected. The receptors derive from a man between 18 and 29 years old in good health. Some clones in this sample may be carry-over from other donors' samples.

This CDR3 is CASSPEGGQNTEAFF. DNA of the CDR3: TGCGCCAGCAGCCCCGAGGGGGGCCAGAACACTGAAGCTTTCTTT. This sequence joins TRBV5-1 and TRBJ1-1, with D tentatively TRBD1 (6 bases). This CDR3 comprises 15 residues. Per germline, CDR1 SGHRS and CDR2 YFSETQ. The V gene lost 4 bases and the J gene lost 1 base, with 14 bases spanning the gap.

The J gene is TRBJ2-7, the V gene TRBV5-6; 9 bases match TRBD1. The length of the CDR3 is 15 residues. After removal of 2 bases from V and 5 bases from J, the junction contained 8 bases not matched to a gene. Germline V gives CDR1 SGHDT, CDR2 YYEEEE. Here the CDR3 DNA reads TGTGCCAGCAGCTTTTACACAGGGGGCCGGGACGAGCAGTACTTC. This sequence encodes CASSFYTGGRDEQYF.

This clone was seen only once. This same CDR3 is encoded by further DNA sequences in the sample. The chain employs TRBV14 and TRBJ1-1; 7 positions match TRBD1. CDR1 and CDR2 from the germline V gene are SGHDN and FVKESK. The V and J ends lost 6 bases and 4 bases, in that order; junction bases with no gene match: 5. This CDR3 has 13 residues. Here the CDR3 reads CASRLQGVTEAFF. The CDR3 bases are TGTGCCAGCAGACTTCAGGGGGTCACTGAAGCTTTCTTT.

This clone was recorded only once. This chain joins TRBV6-5 and TRBJ2-1; D uncertain. The CDR3 consists of 15 residues. CDR1 MNHEY and CDR2 SVGAGI come from the germline V gene. V dropped 4 bases and J dropped 4 bases, with 14 bases sitting between them. CDR3 DNA: TGTGCCAGCAGTTCCGGACGGAACAAATACAATGAGCAGTTCTTC. It encodes CASSSGRNKYNEQFF.

This chain connects TRBV15 to TRBJ2-7, with D maybe TRBD1 (6 bases). V shed 5 bases and J shed 2 bases, with 16 bases lying between them. The CDR3 has 15 residues. Germline loops: CDR1 LNHNV, CDR2 YYDKDF (reference sequence). The CDR3, as DNA: TGTGCCACCAGCCCGTCATTACAGGGTCCCTACGAGCAGTACTTC. This translates into CATSPSLQGPYEQYF.

Only one count was recorded for this clone. The chain has TRBV2 and TRBJ2-1; TRBD2 agrees at 8 bases. This CDR3 has 14 amino acids. CDR1 is SNHLY and CDR2 is FYNNEI in the germline V gene. With V trimmed by 5 bases and J by 5 bases, 5 bases remained unmatched. Written as DNA, the CDR3 is TGTGCCAGCAGTCCGGGACTAGTCAACAATGAGCAGTTCTTC. This encodes CASSPGLVNNEQFF.

The rearrangement joins TRBV11-2 to TRBJ1-5; no reliable D call. Germline CDR1 SGHAT, CDR2 FQNNGV. The CDR3 is made up of 13 amino acids. V was cut by 6 bases and J by 0 bases, with 6 bases left in between. The CDR3 DNA reads TGTGCCAGCAGTCAGGATAGCAATCAGCCCCAGCATTTT. Its translation is CASSQDSNQPQHF.

The chain carries TRBV27 and TRBJ2-5, with D possibly matching TRBD1 (6 bases). The CDR3 length is 16 residues. Trimming took off 3 bases at V and 3 bases at J, with 17 bases between the two ends. Germline V gene sequence: CDR1 MNHEY, CDR2 SMNVEV (reference sequence). The CDR3 region is CASSLDLGTLKETQYF. CDR3 DNA: TGTGCCAGCAGTTTGGATCTCGGGACACTTAAAGAGACCCAGTACTTC.

This clone was found a few times. In the same sample, other DNA sequences code for this CDR3. This sequence joins TRBV4-1 and TRBJ1-5; TRBD1 matches at 10 bases. V shed 3 bases and J 5 bases; nucleotides not matched to a gene: 1. Germline values: CDR1 MGHRA, CDR2 YSYEKL. The CDR3 contains 14 residues. CDR3 loop: CASSQTGGDQPQHF. CDR3 nucleotides: TGCGCCAGCAGCCAGACAGGGGGCGATCAGCCCCAGCATTTT.

The chain carries TRBV5-4 and TRBJ2-7, with TRBD1 identical over 8 bases. Per the germline V gene, CDR1 is SGHNT and CDR2 is YYREEE (reference sequence). V lost 4 bases to trimming and J lost 2 bases; unmatched junction nucleotides: 5. The CDR3 is made up of 14 amino acids. CDR3 in amino acids: CASSPRDRPYEQYF. The CDR3 DNA follows: TGTGCCAGCAGCCCCAGGGACAGGCCCTACGAGCAGTACTTC. The whole variable domain, filled in from reference TRBV5-4 and TRBJ2-7, reads ETGVTQSPTHLIKTRGQQVTLRCSSQSGHNTVSWYQQALGQGPQFIFQYYREEENGRGNFPPRFSGLQFPNYSSELNVNALELDDSALYLCASSPRDRPYEQYFGPGTRLTVT.

A remark on this clone: Other nucleotide sequences in the sample specify the same CDR3. The chain combines TRBV27 with TRBJ1-1; tentatively, D is TRBD1 (5 bases). The germline gives CDR1 MNHEY, CDR2 SMNVEV (reference sequence). V was trimmed by 5 bases and J by 5 bases, leaving 12 bases between them. This CDR3 is built from 13 residues. CDR3 region: CASSLGRGTEAFF. The CDR3 nucleotides are TGTGCCAGCAGTCTCGGCCGGGGGACTGAAGCTTTCTTT.

This sequence joins TRBV29-1 and TRBJ2-2; no firm D call. V lost 3 bases and J 6 bases, leaving 11 bases between the germline ends. The CDR3 runs to 13 residues. CDR1 and CDR2 (germline): SQVTM, ANQGSEA. The CDR3 reads CSVEGKIPGELFF. The CDR3 DNA is TGCAGCGTTGAGGGCAAGATCCCCGGGGAGCTGTTTTTT.

The gene calls are TRBV14 and TRBJ1-1; possible D gene TRBD1, 5 bases. This CDR3 has 18 residues. With 8 bases removed from V and 1 base from J, the gap between germline ends came to 26 bases. CDR1 is SGHDN and CDR2 is FVKESK in the germline V gene. CDR3 amino acids: CASRRSGSSAGENTEAFF. The CDR3 DNA is TGTGCCAGCCGCCGATCGGGCTCCTCAGCGGGGGAGAACACTGAAGCTTTCTTT.

This sequence joins TRBV4-1 and TRBJ2-1, with 8 bases lining up with TRBD2. The V gene end was trimmed by 6 bases and the J gene end by 9 bases; junction bases not matched to a gene: 10. CDR1 and CDR2 from the germline V gene are MGHRA and YSYEKL. The CDR3 runs 14 residues. Here the CDR3 DNA reads TGCGCCAGCAGAGATCGGGGGGGGGATGTTGAGCAGTTCTTC. Protein: CASRDRGGDVEQFF.